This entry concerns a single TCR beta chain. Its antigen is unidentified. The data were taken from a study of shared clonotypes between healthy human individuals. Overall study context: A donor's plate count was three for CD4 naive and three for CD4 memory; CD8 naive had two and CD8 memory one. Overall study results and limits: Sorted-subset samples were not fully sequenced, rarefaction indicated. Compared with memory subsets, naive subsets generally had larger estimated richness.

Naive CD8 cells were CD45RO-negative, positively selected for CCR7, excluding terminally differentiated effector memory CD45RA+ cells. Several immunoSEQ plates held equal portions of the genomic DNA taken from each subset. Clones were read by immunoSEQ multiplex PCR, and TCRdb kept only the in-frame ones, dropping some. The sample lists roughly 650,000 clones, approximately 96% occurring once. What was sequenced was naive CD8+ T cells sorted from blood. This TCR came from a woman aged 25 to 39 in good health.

The CDR3 DNA reads TGTGCCAGCAGTCGTCAGGGGTTGAGCAATCAGCCCCAGCATTTT. Protein sequence: CASSRQGLSNQPQHF. J is TRBJ1-5 and V is TRBV27; the D gene is possibly TRBD1 (6 bases). V gave up 5 bases and J gave up 1 base, with 12 bases separating them. The germline V gene encodes CDR1 MNHEY and CDR2 SMNVEV (reference sequence). The CDR3 length is 15 residues.